This TCR beta chain was observed in a study of early T cells in non-severe SARS-CoV-2 infection. Study-wide results and limits: VDJdb-based matching was biased toward anti-spike CD8 responses and missed private and CD4 specificities.

Germline values: CDR1 KGHSH, CDR2 LQKENI. The V end lost 2 bases, the J end lost 4 bases, and 14 bases lay between the germline ends. This CDR3 has 15 amino acids. In regard to this clonotype: The antigen remains unidentified.

In TCRdb, the 5' RACE reads were re-called with MiXCR into one record per CDR3 protein. The sample shows some 82,000 distinct CDR3 sequences, approximately 12% of them seen only once. The input for sequencing was whole blood, taken at baseline. The receptor's source is an adult who was a healthcare worker with PCR-confirmed SARS-CoV-2 infection or an uninfected control (not recorded which). The V call is TRBV18, the J call TRBJ1-1; TRBD1 might be the D (6 bases). The CDR3 nucleotides read TGTGCCAGCTCACCAGGGGGGCGCGGGGTCACTGAAGCTTTCTTT. This gives the protein CASSPGGRGVTEAFF.